The sequence of this TCR beta chain was determined in a study of T cell responses to AZD1222 COVID-19 vaccine. Overall study results and limits: All repertoire sampling was performed exclusively after the peak T cell response.

Profiled with immunoSEQ multiplex PCR; TCRdb holds only in-frame clones, not every one. The table has about 200,000 clones, almost 90% seen once. As concerns this clone: Antigen specificity is unknown.

The V end was cut by 1 base, the J end by 4 bases, with 7 bases between. This CDR3 is built from 13 residues. Germline CDR1 is SGHTA and CDR2 is FQGNSA. Sequencing used peripheral blood, obtained on day 0 of AZD1222 vaccination. This chain connects TRBV7-2 to TRBJ1-2, with D uncertain. The sequence was collected from an adult in good health. Here the CDR3 reads CASSLVFSYGYTF. Written as DNA, the CDR3 is TGTGCCAGCAGCTTAGTCTTCTCCTATGGCTACACCTTC.